The 21 T cell receptor beta chains below all came from one sample that was sequenced in a study of T cells in Graves' hyperthyroidism and ophthalmopathy. From RNA transcripts, TCR beta CDR3 regions were amplified. The HTBI set primed first-round TCR CDR3 RT-PCR. TCRdb processed the multiplex PCR reads anew with MiXCR; each CDR3 protein has one entry. Counted here are more than 500,000 distinct CDR3 sequences, 12% to 15% occurring once; the ten biggest clones make up roughly 14%. Sequenced sample: blood. The receptor set was obtained from a woman aged 35 to 49 with Graves' hyperthyroidism.

Details on this clonotype: A much larger clone lies a single base off, so this may be a read error. The V gene is TRBV20-1, the J gene TRBJ2-7; no clear D gene. V was clipped by 5 bases and J by 2 bases, with 10 bases between them. CDR1 and CDR2 from the germline V gene are DFQATT and SNEGSKA (reference sequence). The CDR3 loop spans 12 amino acids. DNA of the CDR3: TGCAGTGCTGAGGCAGAAACCTACGAGCAGTACTTC. Protein: CSAEAETYEQYF.

This clonotype has a count of ten or more. V and J are TRBV6-6 and TRBJ1-1; D not certain. Germline CDR1 reads MNHNY; CDR2 reads SVGAGI (reference sequence). The V and J ends lost 2 bases and 1 base respectively, with 8 bases between them. This CDR3 comprises 14 residues. The CDR3 DNA reads TGTGCCAGCAGTTACGACACGTCGAACACTGAAGCTTTCTTT. This translates into CASSYDTSNTEAFF.

The CDR3 nucleotides are TGTGCCAGCAGCGACAGGGAAGCTAACTATGGCTACACCTTC. It yields the protein CASSDREANYGYTF. The chain couples TRBV3-1 to TRBJ1-2; 7 nucleotides align to TRBD1. The V and J ends lost 5 bases and 0 bases, in that order; junction bases with no gene match: 3. This CDR3 is built from 14 residues. Germline CDR1 LGHDT, CDR2 YNNKEL (reference sequence).

This chain connects TRBV14 to TRBJ1-3, with a weak D call TRBD1 (6 bases). The CDR3 is made up of 16 amino acids. The germline CDR1 and CDR2 sequences are SGHDN and FVKESK. V lost 4 bases, J lost 4 bases, and 17 bases lay in between. The CDR3 DNA reads as TGTGCCAGCAGCCGAGACCAGGGGAAGGGCGGAAACACCATATATTTT. As protein: CASSRDQGKGGNTIYF.

This clonotype turned up a few times. The chain uses TRBV10-3 and TRBJ1-6, with 10 bases matching TRBD1. V lost 10 bases and J lost 5; bases outside the gene matches: 8. The CDR3 consists of 15 residues. Germline V gives CDR1 ENHRY, CDR2 SYGVKD. CDR3 region: CASIPGQGNNSPLHF. As DNA, the CDR3 is TGTGCCAGCATCCCGGGACAGGGGAATAATTCACCCCTCCACTTT.

The rearrangement links TRBV12-3 or TRBV12-4 to TRBJ2-3; D may be TRBD2 (6 bases). The CDR3 spans 15 residues. The V end was cut by 2 bases, the J end by 4 bases, with 13 bases between. The CDR3 region is CASSLYGRGPDTQYF. Here the CDR3 DNA reads TGTGCCAGCAGTTTATACGGGAGAGGCCCAGATACGCAGTATTTT.

The chain combines TRBV30 with TRBJ2-1, with TRBD2 matching over 14 bases. The CDR3 runs to 18 residues. The V segment lost 2 bases and the J segment 2 bases; nucleotides outside the gene matches: 8. CDR1 GTSNPN and CDR2 SVGIG come from the germline V gene (reference sequence). The CDR3 loop is CAWSTGLAGGLTYNEQFF. The DNA for the CDR3 is TGTGCCTGGAGTACAGGACTAGCGGGAGGTTTGACCTACAATGAGCAGTTCTTC.

The CDR3 DNA reads TGTGCCAGCAGTCGGACTCCCGGATATGGAAACACCATATATTTT. Encoded protein: CASSRTPGYGNTIYF. The chain joins TRBV12-3 or TRBV12-4 to TRBJ1-3; no firm D call. The CDR3 sequence is 15 residues long. V lost 5 bases, J lost 3 bases, and 14 bases lay in between.

This clonotype was picked up many times. This sequence joins TRBV20-1 and TRBJ2-4; 7 nucleotides line up with TRBD1. The CDR3 loop spans 13 amino acids. Germline CDR1 reads DFQATT; CDR2 reads SNEGSKA (reference sequence). Trimming at V came to 8 bases and at J to 1 base, leaving 5 bases not matched to a gene. CDR3 DNA: TGCAGTAAGGGGGCGGTGGCCAAAAACATTCAGTACTTC. Protein: CSKGAVAKNIQYF.

The chain combines TRBV9 with TRBJ2-1; the match to TRBD1 covers 7 bases. Germline CDR1 is SGDLS and CDR2 is YYNGEE. The CDR3 spans 16 residues. V lost 4 bases, J lost 6 bases, and 13 bases stayed unmatched. The chain's CDR3 is CASSNTGTARPNEQFF. CDR3 coding DNA: TGTGCCAGCAGCAACACCGGGACAGCGAGACCCAATGAGCAGTTCTTC.

This clonotype appeared a few times. V usage is TRBV12-3 or TRBV12-4 and J usage is TRBJ2-6; unclear D gene. The CDR3 is made up of 14 amino acids. With 2 bases removed from V and 0 bases from J, the gap between germline ends came to 2 bases. The CDR3 nucleotides read TGTGCCAGCAGTTTATACTCTGGGGCCAACGTCCTGACTTTC. It translates to CASSLYSGANVLTF.

The table lists this clonotype with many counts. The CDR3 is CASSDGKRVGGANVLTF. The CDR3 region has the DNA TGTGCCAGCAGTGACGGGAAGCGCGTAGGTGGGGCCAACGTCCTGACTTTC. J is TRBJ2-6 and V is TRBV2; D perhaps matches TRBD2 (5 bases). The CDR3 contains 17 residues. Trimming left V 3 bases short and J 3 bases short, with 15 bases between. CDR1 SNHLY and CDR2 FYNNEI come from the germline V gene.

This clonotype showed up many times. V and J are TRBV2 and TRBJ2-7; D is uncertain. V was trimmed by 7 bases and J by 1 base, leaving 8 bases between them. The CDR3 length is 12 residues. Germline CDR1 reads SNHLY; CDR2 reads FYNNEI. CDR3 DNA sequence: TGTGCCAGCAAAAAGCTGTCCTACGAGCAGTACTTC. Its protein is CASKKLSYEQYF.

This clonotype was detected ten times or more. This chain joins TRBV20-1 and TRBJ2-5; 7 bases align to TRBD1. The germline gives CDR1 DFQATT, CDR2 SNEGSKA (reference sequence). There are 15 residues in the CDR3. The V and J ends lost 4 bases and 3 bases, in that order; junction bases with no gene match: 11. The CDR3 DNA reads TGCAGTGCTAAACCGACAGGGAGAGGAAAAGAGACCCAGTACTTC. It encodes CSAKPTGRGKETQYF.

The chain carries TRBV20-1 and TRBJ2-3, with 10 positions matching TRBD1. Per germline, CDR1 DFQATT and CDR2 SNEGSKA (reference sequence). Trimming cost V 3 bases and J 3 bases; bases outside gene matches: 15. The CDR3 has 18 amino acids. The CDR3 here is CSASNNLLGTGETDTQYF. The CDR3 DNA is TGCAGTGCTAGCAATAACTTACTTGGGACAGGGGAGACAGATACGCAGTATTTT.

In this sample, this clonotype turned up many times. This rearrangement joins TRBV7-9 to TRBJ2-1, with a tentative D call TRBD2 (5 bases). Germline values: CDR1 SEHNR, CDR2 FQNEAQ (reference sequence). The CDR3 loop spans 15 amino acids. V was cut by 0 bases and J by 9 bases, with 15 bases left in between. CDR3: CASSLALDRDGEQFF. For the CDR3, the DNA is TGTGCCAGCAGCTTAGCGTTGGATCGGGATGGTGAGCAGTTCTTC.

At least ten counts were recorded for this clonotype. The chain couples TRBV3-1 to TRBJ2-5; 7 bases match TRBD2. The germline gives CDR1 LGHDT, CDR2 YNNKEL (reference sequence). Trimming removed 1 base from V and 3 bases from J; junction bases left unmatched: 5. The CDR3 has 15 residues. CDR3 amino acids: CASSQVIGGKETQYF. CDR3 sequence (DNA): TGTGCCAGCAGCCAAGTTATCGGGGGGAAAGAGACCCAGTACTTC.

This clonotype appeared many times. The chain links TRBV18 to TRBJ1-4, with a weak D call TRBD1 (5 bases). V lost 2 bases, J lost 4 bases, and 14 bases lay in between. The CDR3 has 16 amino acids. CDR1 is KGHSH and CDR2 is LQKENI in the germline V gene. For the CDR3, the DNA is TGTGCCAGCTCACCAAGAGGGGCCCAGGATAATGAAAAACTGTTTTTT. Its translation: CASSPRGAQDNEKLFF.

V is TRBV3-1 and J is TRBJ2-1, with 12 bases lining up with TRBD1. Germline CDR1 reads LGHDT; CDR2 reads YNNKEL (reference sequence). The junction had 8 bases not matched to a gene; V was cut back by 3 bases and J by 8 bases. The CDR3 extends over 16 amino acids. Written as DNA, the CDR3 is TGTGCCAGCAGCCATTACCGGGACAGGGGGCGCGATGAGCAGTTCTTC. Translated: CASSHYRDRGRDEQFF.

The sample holds a few counts of this clonotype. The rearrangement uses TRBV11-2 and TRBJ1-1; 11 nucleotides agree with TRBD1. The V segment lost 4 bases and the J segment 0 bases; nucleotides outside the gene matches: 7. The CDR3 covers 17 residues. Germline CDR1 is SGHAT and CDR2 is FQNNGV. This chain's CDR3 is CASSYARDRGVNTEAFF. DNA for the CDR3: TGTGCCAGCAGCTACGCCCGGGACAGGGGGGTGAACACTGAAGCTTTCTTT.

This clonotype was picked up a small number of times. J is TRBJ2-7 and V is TRBV6-5; D is possibly TRBD2 (6 bases). The CDR3 is 14 residues long. V lost 2 bases and J 0 bases, leaving 8 bases between the germline ends. Germline CDR1 reads MNHEY; CDR2 reads SVGAGI. Here the CDR3 DNA reads TGTGCCAGCAGTTACGGCGGGACCTCCTACGAGCAGTACTTC. Its protein is CASSYGGTSYEQYF.